This is a list of T cell receptor beta chains from one sample in a study of memory CD4+ T cells and cytomegalovirus serostatus. Some clones are missing from TCRdb's copy, which holds only in-frame ones; the method was immunoSEQ multiplex PCR. Among under 70,000 clones listed, 80% to 90% were seen once. The sequencing sample was made of memory CD4+ T cells from blood. These TCRs come from an adult in good health and CMV-seronegative. The CDR3 runs from the conserved cysteine through the conserved F or W. A clone size is listed for some rows: how often the clone was seen (once, few, many), or a class if it is expanded.

>TRBV10-3|once|TRBJ2-3
CAIKEELSTDTQYF
>TRBV30|NA|TRBJ1-5
CAWSVHEVQPQHF
>TRBV19|NA|TRBJ2-5
CASSISSGRGETQYF
>TRBV5-4|NA|TRBJ1-2
CASSRDWGNYGYTF
>TRBV5-8|NA|TRBJ2-2
CASSLGDTGELFF
>TRBV27|few|TRBJ1-5
CASSFEGYNQPQHF
>TRBV29-1|few|TRBJ1-2
CSVEVPRGDYGYTF
>TRBV7-2|NA|TRBJ1-3
CASRRQGNTIYF
>TRBV27|NA|TRBJ2-1
CASKVTPIGYNEQFF
>TRBV7-2|NA|TRBJ2-1
CASSLWGDEQFF
>TRBV30|once|TRBJ1-6
CAWIPRQGRLHF
>TRBV11-2|few|TRBJ2-7
CASSPYNAGTTKWQYF
>TRBV6-5|NA|TRBJ1-1
CASREGQGLVLAFF
>TRBV7-9|NA|TRBJ2-5
CASSPWSSGRKQTQYF
>TRBV11-3|NA|TRBJ2-5
CASSLPGTASRTQYF
>TRBV6-6|few|TRBJ1-2
CASSPGLNYGYTF
>TRBV29-1|NA|TRBJ1-1
CSARTGRTEAFF
>TRBV5-1|NA|TRBJ1-3
CASSLESAGNTIYF
>TRBV27|NA|TRBJ2-3
CASRRGERLPGDTQYF
>TRBV7-6|NA|TRBJ2-3
CASSRGGGTTDTQYF
>TRBV4-2|NA|TRBJ2-2
CASSPPGTRDTGELFF
>TRBV14|NA|TRBJ2-5
CASSQVNARGQVQYF
>TRBV19|NA|TRBJ2-2
CASSIDVAGGRPTGELFF
>TRBV4-3|few|TRBJ2-2
CASSPYAARTGGNTGELFF
>TRBV6-1|few|TRBJ2-7
CASNQRGQAPQYF
>TRBV7-8|NA|TRBJ1-5
CASSTPGTGFQPQHF
>TRBV28|NA|TRBJ2-7
CASSSMRLFEQYF
>TRBV7-9|NA|TRBJ2-3
CASPYQDTQYF
>TRBV5-6|NA|TRBJ2-7
CASSSGVGEQYF
>TRBV4-1|NA|TRBJ2-6
CASSQDDRVLAGANVLTF
>TRBV5-1|once|TRBJ2-5
CASSLTYQETQYF
>TRBV2|NA|TRBJ1-6
CASRPIGSRNSPLHF
>TRBV7-7|once|TRBJ2-1
CASSLSSGRAAYNEQFF
>TRBV10-2|NA|TRBJ1-1
CASSGQRNTEAFF
>TRBV19|once|TRBJ1-3
CASSISGSGNTIYF
>TRBV27|NA|TRBJ1-1
CASSFAGGTEAFF
>TRBV29-1|NA|TRBJ2-7
CSVGLYEQYF
>TRBV5-1|once|TRBJ2-1
CASSLKAGGYNEQFF
>TRBV5-4|NA|TRBJ2-3
CASSWTVAGDTQYF
>TRBV5-6|NA|TRBJ2-5
CASSRTGMGETQYF
>TRBV5-4|few|TRBJ2-7
CASSAGLAGSYEQYF
>TRBV5-1|once|TRBJ2-1
CASSLANREQFF
>TRBV29-1|NA|TRBJ1-1
CSVSPARMRKYTEAFF
>TRBV4-1|NA|TRBJ1-4
CASSQGWDPRLFF
>TRBV28|NA|TRBJ2-1
CASSLGGSYNEQFF
>TRBV7-8|NA|TRBJ1-3
CASSLITTEVGNTIYF
>TRBV4-1|NA|TRBJ2-1
CASSSVEVSLGYNEQFF
>TRBV7-2|NA|TRBJ1-1
CASSARQGNTEAFF
>TRBV7-2|NA|TRBJ2-1
CASSSDRGIDEQFF
>TRBV18|NA|TRBJ2-5
CASSGGLKETQYF